This TCR beta chain was recovered during a study of human T cells and chemical hapten exposure. Background on the study: An approximately 2 cm by approximately 2 cm inner upper arm patch received 2% DPC for sensitization. Notes on the study in general: Expanded TCRs showed more large CDR3 clusters than pre-sensitization or healthy control sets.

Time point: patch test 3, about 24 weeks after DPC sensitization. This sample's treatment: therapeutic diphenylcyclopropenone sensitization with weekly scalp DPC. Someone pulled total RNA out of unfractionated whole blood. About this clonotype itself: Antigen unknown.

V lost 3 bases, J lost 3 bases, and 0 bases stayed unmatched. CDR3 length: 15 residues. TCRdb processed the RACE reads anew with MiXCR; each CDR3 protein has one entry. The table has around 200,000 distinct CDR3 sequences, approximately 26% seen once. The sequencing here drew on whole blood, taken in connection with sensitization to the hapten diphenylcyclopropenone (DPC). The sequence was collected from a woman between 40 and 55 years old with alopecia areata. Some clones in this sample may be carry-over from other donors' samples. The rearrangement uses TRBV12-3 or TRBV12-4 and TRBJ2-2; 11 positions match TRBD2. The CDR3 reads CASSLGLADTGELFF. CDR3 in DNA: TGTGCCAGCAGTTTGGGACTAGCGGACACCGGGGAGCTGTTTTTT.